Described below is a single T cell receptor beta chain sequence and its context. What this receptor recognizes is not known. No per-base quality is available; no much larger clone lies one base away. Enrolling through a virtual design, the prospective study's participants ranged in age from about 18 to 89 years and lived across roughly 24 United States geographic areas. In the prospective study, cohorts were assigned on the basis of participant-reported clinical history obtained from a screening survey and a study questionnaire. Each participant in the prospective study had whole blood, serum and a nasopharyngeal or oropharyngeal swab collected by mobile phlebotomists. Over a 2-month period, participants in the prospective study had the option of providing additional blood draws and questionnaires. Prospective study blood samples were shipped either frozen or at room temperature before DNA extraction.

TCRbeta CDR3 regions were amplified from genomic DNA using the immunoSEQ Assay, a bias-controlled multiplex PCR. The authors processed their data as follows. Nucleated cell counts per sample were estimated from amplification of reference gene primers within the assay. To quantify the absolute abundance of each unique TCRbeta CDR3 rearrangement, sequence reads were collapsed and filtered. For each sample, productive Simpson clonality was calculated by taking the square root of Simpson's diversity index across productive rearrangements. Not all clones reach the TCRdb copy of this immuneACCESS table, which keeps in-frame sequences only. Checked studies attribute under half of the gap to unresolved V genes and leave the rest unexplained. Clone size and V and J calls were adopted from that table, with D and trimming inferred from the DNA. The sample table records under 250,000 clones; almost 85% of these occur just once. Jointly, the top ten make up 8.5% to 9.5% of the sample.

These data are taken from a study of blood T cell repertoires in COVID-19 (dated by TCRdb to between 2020 and 2021). General notes on the study: The collaborator samples originated in the United States, Italy and Spain and spanned the acute and convalescent phases of COVID-19. The prospective study material was composed of cDNA or gDNA derived from T cells, B-cell-depleted T cells, or PBMCs. Subjects who had been exposed to COVID-19, were actively infected with it, or had recovered from it provided the deeply sampled blood TCRbeta repertoires that made up the dataset. The sample metadata nearly always contained a de-identified subject ID, COVID-19 status, age in years and sex. Where available, HLA class I and class II types were taken from metadata supplied by the sample provider and were not determined by assay-based typing. The repertoires were released in a freely available public database meant as a resource for research on the immune response to SARS-CoV-2. The samples were drawn from the first 160 participants of the ongoing ImmuneRACE study and from 1,254 subjects provided by 6 global collaborators. Study-wide conclusions, independent of this receptor: How much clinical and demographic metadata was included differed by source and by participant, and the metadata was provided uncurated.

From a lookup of the germline V gene (reference sequence), CDR1 and CDR2 are GTSNPN and SVGIG. Inclusive of the bounding cysteine and phenylalanine, the CDR3 is 14 residues long. Solely the CDR3 DNA is kept, with 42 bases framed from the first base. V is cut by 0 bases and J by 6 bases, and the space between the germline ends is 14 bases. Sequences were obtained from PBMCs or T cells enriched from blood (not recorded which). The chain joins TRBV30 to TRBJ1-2, with TRBD1 perhaps the D gene, on 6 matching bases. This TCR derives from a woman aged 45-65 years with acute COVID-19. The CDR3: CAWSVLQRGNGYTF. DNA sequence: TGTGCCTGGAGTGTTCTTCAAAGGGGGAATGGCTACACCTTC.